Following are 28 T cell receptor beta chains from one sample sequenced in a study of CD8 T cells in ankylosing spondylitis. Overall study findings and caveats: A motif of 7 or 8 highly homologous TCR beta variants was seen as apparently characteristic of ankylosing spondylitis blood.

Using its own MiXCR run on the 5' RACE reads, TCRdb lists one record per CDR3 protein. The table includes approximately 520,000 distinct CDR3 sequences, less than 6% detected once. These receptors have no known antigen. The specimen was blood, either unsorted or a sorted T cell fraction (not recorded which). The origin of the receptors is a male donor with ankylosing spondylitis.

The table lists this clonotype with many counts. The chain couples TRBV10-3 to TRBJ2-3, with D unresolved. The CDR3 sequence is 14 residues long. The V end was cut by 7 bases, the J end by 0 bases, with 11 bases between. The germline CDR1 and CDR2 sequences are ENHRY and SYGVKD. CDR3 loop: CAITDVKSTDTQYF. Here the CDR3 DNA reads TGTGCCATCACCGACGTGAAGAGCACAGATACGCAGTATTTT.

This clonotype came up many times. This chain links TRBV4-2 with TRBJ1-1, with no clear D. V was shortened by 1 base and J by 3 bases, with 9 bases between the two germline ends. This CDR3 is 14 amino acids long. Germline assignment: CDR1 LGHNA and CDR2 YNFKEQ. CDR3 in DNA: TGTGCCAGCAGCCAAGCTGGTGGGTACACTGAAGCTTTCTTT. Protein product: CASSQAGGYTEAFF.

The sample holds many counts of this clonotype. This sequence joins TRBV20-1 and TRBJ2-5; 11 nucleotides agree with TRBD1. CDR1 is DFQATT, CDR2 SNEGSKA, per germline (reference sequence). V lost 3 bases to trimming and J lost 5 bases; unmatched junction nucleotides: 5. The CDR3 sequence is 14 residues long. In nucleotides, the CDR3 is TGCAGTGCTAGGCGGACAGGGGGCGTGGAGACCCAGTACTTC. As protein: CSARRTGGVETQYF.

This clonotype was counted a few times. The chain combines TRBV5-6 with TRBJ2-7; D gene ambiguous. The CDR3 has 14 amino acids. The ends were cut back, 2 bases at V and 2 bases at J, with 11 bases in the middle. Germline V gene lookup returns CDR1 SGHDT and CDR2 YYEEEE. CDR3 DNA sequence: TGTGCCAGCAGCTTATTGACGCGACCCTACGAGCAGTACTTC. Amino acids: CASSLLTRPYEQYF.

This clonotype occurred a few times. The chain couples TRBV7-2 to TRBJ1-1, with D unclear. Trimming stripped 8 bases from V and 0 bases from J, with 10 bases between. This CDR3 contains 13 residues. Germline V gene data show CDR1 as SGHTA and CDR2 as FQGNSA. CDR3 DNA: TGTGCCAGCGGACCTCGCGTGAACACTGAAGCTTTCTTT. Its protein product is CASGPRVNTEAFF.

This clonotype was found many times. V gene TRBV15 combines with J gene TRBJ2-3; no definite D call. Looked up from germline, CDR1 is LNHNV and CDR2 is YYDKDF (reference sequence). This CDR3 region has 13 residues. The germline V and J ends were trimmed by 5 bases and 4 bases, with 10 bases remaining between them. CDR3 sequence: CATSSGGSDTQYF. DNA for the CDR3: TGTGCCACCAGCTCAGGCGGATCAGATACGCAGTATTTT.

CDR3 region: CSVRTGPTYEQYF. As DNA, the CDR3 is TGCAGCGTTAGGACGGGGCCAACCTACGAGCAGTACTTC. The rearrangement uses TRBV29-1 and TRBJ2-7; D is tentatively TRBD1 or TRBD2 (5 bases each). CDR3 length: 13 residues. The V gene lost 5 bases and the J gene lost 2 bases, with 13 bases spanning the gap. The germline V gene encodes CDR1 SQVTM and CDR2 ANQGSEA.

This sequence joins TRBV7-2 and TRBJ2-7; the D gene is possibly TRBD1 (5 bases). Looked up from germline, CDR1 is SGHTA and CDR2 is FQGNSA. Trimming shortened V by 5 bases and J by 7 bases, and 21 bases separated the two germline ends. The CDR3 spans 15 residues. The CDR3 here is CASSLRAYDEEEQYF. The CDR3 nucleotides are TGTGCCAGCAGCCTCAGGGCCTACGACGAGGAAGAGCAGTACTTC.

This clonotype was observed many times. The V and J genes are TRBV15 and TRBJ1-1, with TRBD1 as a possible D gene (5 bases). Germline V lookup: CDR1 LNHNV, CDR2 YYDKDF (reference sequence). The ends were cut back, 8 bases at V and 8 bases at J, with 15 bases in the middle. There are 12 residues in the CDR3. CDR3 sequence reads: CATSRDRREAFF. CDR3 nucleotides: TGTGCCACCTCCCGGGACCGCCGAGAAGCTTTCTTT.

This clonotype came up many times. The V call is TRBV28, the J call TRBJ1-2; weak D call: TRBD1 (6 bases). Between the trimmed V and J ends, which lost 8 bases and 4 bases, there was a span of 14 bases. Germline V CDR1 and CDR2: MDHEN, SYDVKM. The CDR3 loop spans 13 amino acids. This CDR3 reads CASQNSDSYGYTF. In DNA, the CDR3 is TGTGCCAGCCAAAACTCGGACAGCTATGGCTACACCTTC.

A few counts support this clonotype. The chain carries TRBV6-2 or TRBV6-3 and TRBJ2-7, with TRBD1 matching 8 bases. V trimming: 1 base; J trimming: 3 bases; junction bases outside the gene matches: 2. The CDR3 spans 14 residues. Germline-derived CDR1 and CDR2 are MNHEY and SVGEGT. The CDR3 sequence is CASSYLGTGYEQYF. CDR3 nucleotide sequence: TGTGCCAGCAGTTACTTGGGGACAGGCTACGAGCAGTACTTC.

The rearrangement uses TRBV18 and TRBJ2-3; D is unresolved. This CDR3 comprises 15 residues. V shed 3 bases and J shed 3 bases, with 13 bases lying between them. CDR1 is KGHSH, CDR2 LQKENI, per germline. CDR3 nucleotides: TGTGCCAGCTCACCCTCTACTTCTCGAACAGATACGCAGTATTTT. It specifies CASSPSTSRTDTQYF. The whole variable domain, filled in from reference TRBV18 and TRBJ2-3, reads NAGVMQNPRHLVRRRGQEARLRCSPMKGHSHVYWYRQLPEEGLKFMVYLQKENIIDESGMPKERFSAEFPKEGPSILRIQQVVRGDSAAYFCASSPSTSRTDTQYFGPGTRLTVL.

The chain has TRBV20-1 and TRBJ1-5; TRBD1 is a possible D gene (5 bases). The germline gives CDR1 DFQATT, CDR2 SNEGSKA (reference sequence). This CDR3 spans 15 amino acids. V shed 0 bases and J shed 3 bases, with 12 bases lying between them. The CDR3 DNA reads as TGCAGTGCTAGAGATTCCCAGGGAGACAATCAGCCCCAGCATTTT. As protein: CSARDSQGDNQPQHF.

Many counts were recorded for this clonotype. The chain employs TRBV4-3 and TRBJ1-1, with no clear D. Germline assignment: CDR1 LGHNA and CDR2 YSLEER. V was clipped by 3 bases and J by 5 bases, with 10 bases between them. The CDR3 has 13 amino acids. Here the CDR3 reads CASSHRRTTEAFF. The CDR3 DNA is TGCGCCAGCAGCCATAGAAGGACGACTGAAGCTTTCTTT.

This clonotype was seen repeatedly, ten times or more. The rearrangement uses TRBV28 and TRBJ1-5, with D unresolved. Between the trimmed V and J ends, which lost 3 bases and 0 bases, there was a span of 18 bases. Looked up from germline, CDR1 is MDHEN and CDR2 is SYDVKM. CDR3 length equals 18 residues. The CDR3 reads CASSFSPFFSDSNQPQHF. CDR3 in DNA: TGTGCCAGCAGTTTCTCGCCGTTCTTCTCGGATAGCAATCAGCCCCAGCATTTT.

This clonotype was detected ten times or more. The chain carries TRBV5-1 and TRBJ1-1; D is undetermined. The V gene's germline CDR1 is SGHRS and CDR2 YFSETQ. Trimming cost V 0 bases and J 9 bases, with 15 bases left between them. The CDR3 runs to 14 residues. CDR3 coding DNA: TGCGCCAGCAGCTTGGGGGGTATTGCATTACAAGCTTTCTTT. This sequence encodes CASSLGGIALQAFF. The complete variable domain, with remaining parts taken from reference TRBV5-1 and TRBJ1-1, reads KAGVTQTPRYLIKTRGQQVTLSCSPISGHRSVSWYQQTPGQGLQFLFEYFSETQRNKGNFPGRFSGRQFSNSRSEMNVSTLELGDSALYLCASSLGGIALQAFFGQGTRLTVV.

The sample holds many counts of this clonotype. The rearrangement joins TRBV20-1 to TRBJ1-1; D is uncertain. Germline CDR1 is DFQATT and CDR2 is SNEGSKA (reference sequence). Deletions cut 1 base from V and 4 bases from J, with 4 bases between. The length of the CDR3 is 11 residues. This CDR3 reads CSARGSTEAFF. CDR3 in DNA: TGCAGTGCTAGAGGGAGCACTGAAGCTTTCTTT.

This clonotype has ten or more counts. The chain carries TRBV29-1 and TRBJ2-1; tentatively, D is TRBD2 (6 bases). Between the trimmed V and J ends, which lost 7 bases and 10 bases, there was a span of 14 bases. The CDR3 runs 11 residues. Germline assignment: CDR1 SQVTM and CDR2 ANQGSEA. The CDR3 reads CSGTSLGEQFF. The CDR3 DNA sequence: TGCAGCGGTACTAGCTTAGGCGAGCAGTTCTTC.

This clonotype was seen ten or more times. The chain has TRBV5-1 and TRBJ2-2, with D hard to call. The germline CDR1 and CDR2 sequences are SGHRS and YFSETQ. Trimming shortened V by 3 bases and J by 3 bases, and 9 bases separated the two germline ends. The CDR3 contains 14 residues. The CDR3 sequence is CASSSDHYTGELFF. The DNA of the CDR3 is TGCGCCAGCAGCTCGGACCATTACACCGGGGAGCTGTTTTTT. Full variable domain (remainder filled in from reference TRBV5-1 and TRBJ2-2): KAGVTQTPRYLIKTRGQQVTLSCSPISGHRSVSWYQQTPGQGLQFLFEYFSETQRNKGNFPGRFSGRQFSNSRSEMNVSTLELGDSALYLCASSSDHYTGELFFGEGSRLTVL.

Ten or more counts support this clonotype. Sequence at one end of the junction differs from germline and may be a read error. The V gene is TRBV5-1, the J gene TRBJ1-2; D uncertain. This CDR3 has 13 amino acids. Germline V CDR1 and CDR2: SGHRS, YFSETQ. CDR3 bases: TGTGCCAGCAGCTTAGCAGGAAACTATGGCTACACCTTC. It encodes CASSLAGNYGYTF.

At least ten counts were recorded for this clonotype. The chain couples TRBV29-1 to TRBJ1-1, with unresolved D. Germline V lookup: CDR1 SQVTM, CDR2 ANQGSEA. The CDR3 is made up of 12 amino acids. Trimming removed 3 bases from V and 7 bases from J, with 12 bases in between. This CDR3 reads CSVDRSFNEAFF. The DNA for the CDR3 is TGCAGCGTTGACCGATCCTTCAATGAAGCTTTCTTT.

At least ten counts were recorded for this clonotype. The chain joins TRBV11-2 to TRBJ2-7; 10 bases line up with TRBD2. The CDR3 totals 19 residues. Germline V gene lookup returns CDR1 SGHAT and CDR2 FQNNGV. V lost 4 bases and J lost 4; bases outside the gene matches: 19. The CDR3 DNA is TGTGCCAGCAGCTCCCGCCAGGGTCTAGCGGGAGTGACGGTGTACGAGCAGTACTTC. Translation: CASSSRQGLAGVTVYEQYF.

This clonotype was recorded many times. This chain links TRBV6-4 with TRBJ2-3, with TRBD2 identical over 10 bases. The CDR3 has 16 residues. J gave up 4 bases and V 3 bases, and 7 bases lay outside the gene matches. CDR1 is MRHNA and CDR2 is SNTAGT in the germline V gene. The CDR3 is CASSEATSGAADTQYF. The CDR3 DNA sequence: TGTGCCAGCAGTGAAGCTACTAGCGGGGCTGCAGATACGCAGTATTTT.

This clonotype has ten or more counts. The genes are TRBV6-1 and TRBJ2-2; D is ambiguous. The germline gives CDR1 MNHNS, CDR2 SASEGT. The CDR3 is 13 residues long. Trimming took off 8 bases at V and 4 bases at J, with 11 bases between the two ends. This CDR3 is CASLRPVTGELFF. DNA of the CDR3: TGTGCCAGCTTGAGACCGGTCACCGGGGAGCTGTTTTTT.

The rearrangement uses TRBV7-9 and TRBJ2-1; 13 bases line up with TRBD2. The germline CDR1 and CDR2 sequences are SEHNR and FQNEAQ (reference sequence). The CDR3 sequence is 17 residues long. Germline trimming cut 6 bases from V and 0 bases from J; bases unmatched to any gene: 5. The CDR3 nucleotides are TGTGCCAGCAGGGGACTAGCGGGACCAAACTCCTACAATGAGCAGTTCTTC. Translated, it gives CASRGLAGPNSYNEQFF.

This chain links TRBV24-1 with TRBJ2-1, with 9 bases that match TRBD2. V trimming: 3 bases; J trimming: 3 bases; junction bases outside the gene matches: 11. Germline V gene lookup returns CDR1 KGHDR and CDR2 SFDVKD. This CDR3 is 18 amino acids long. In DNA, the CDR3 is TGTGCCACCAGTGATAGGGGTAGCGGGAGATCCCTCTACAATGAGCAGTTCTTC. Encoded protein: CATSDRGSGRSLYNEQFF.

The table lists this clonotype with a few counts. The chain combines TRBV6-5 with TRBJ1-4; no clear D. Trimming removed 2 bases from V and 4 bases from J, with 8 bases in between. Germline V gene lookup returns CDR1 MNHEY and CDR2 SVGAGI. The CDR3 has 14 residues. In DNA form, the CDR3 reads TGTGCCAGCAGTTACAGAACTCGTAATGAAAAACTGTTTTTT. Residues: CASSYRTRNEKLFF.

This clonotype was detected ten times or more. The chain links TRBV29-1 to TRBJ1-1, with D hard to call. Germline V gene sequence: CDR1 SQVTM, CDR2 ANQGSEA. V was trimmed by 4 bases and J by 0 bases, leaving 15 bases between them. This CDR3 has 15 residues. CDR3 in amino acids: CSVGLSIGMNTEAFF. CDR3 nucleotides: TGCAGCGTTGGCTTATCGATAGGGATGAACACTGAAGCTTTCTTT. Complete variable domain (other parts from reference TRBV29-1 and TRBJ1-1): SAVISQKPSRDICQRGTSLTIQCQVDSQVTMMFWYRQQPGQSLTLIATANQGSEATYESGFVIDKFPISRPNLTFSTLTVSNMSPEDSSIYLCSVGLSIGMNTEAFFGQGTRLTVV.